Following are 20 T cell receptor beta chains from one sample sequenced in a study of identical twins. TCRdb re-analysed the 5' RACE reads in MiXCR, keeping a single row per CDR3 protein. The sample records some 560,000 distinct CDR3 sequences, approximately 9.6% being singletons. The same data also contributed to another study, on yellow fever vaccine responses in identical twins.

Sequenced input: PBMCs. The receptors originated from a young woman in good health.

A few counts support this clonotype. This chain uses TRBV7-2 with TRBJ2-1; 14 bases match TRBD2. This CDR3 comprises 15 residues. Losses at the gene ends were 4 bases for V and 8 bases for J; bases not matched to a gene: 4. Germline values: CDR1 SGHTA, CDR2 FQGNSA. This chain's CDR3 is CASSSGTSGSYEQFF. The CDR3 bases are TGTGCCAGCAGCTCTGGGACTAGCGGGAGCTATGAGCAGTTCTTC.

This clonotype was observed a few times. The chain has TRBV6-2 or TRBV6-3 and TRBJ2-5; D remains ambiguous. V lost 3 bases, J lost 5 bases, and 13 bases lay in between. CDR3 size: 14 residues. CDR1 MNHEY and CDR2 SVGEGT come from the germline V gene. The CDR3 nucleotides read TGTGCCAGCAGTTATTACGGCAGGCCGGAGACCCAGTACTTC. Its translation: CASSYYGRPETQYF.

The chain employs TRBV20-1 and TRBJ1-6, with a weak D call TRBD1 (5 bases). CDR3 size: 16 residues. Germline V gene lookup returns CDR1 DFQATT and CDR2 SNEGSKA (reference sequence). V gave up 5 bases and J gave up 10 bases, with 24 bases separating them. The CDR3, as DNA: TGCAGTGCTGATTTAAGGGGCGTTGGGGGTGGATCACCCCTCCACTTT. This gives the protein CSADLRGVGGGSPLHF.

This clonotype was detected only a few times. The V call is TRBV27, the J call TRBJ2-1; unclear D gene. The CDR3 consists of 13 residues. Germline V gene data show CDR1 as MNHEY and CDR2 as SMNVEV (reference sequence). V was clipped by 3 bases and J by 9 bases, with 12 bases between them. CDR3 amino acids: CASSFIDFPEQFF. Written as DNA, the CDR3 is TGTGCCAGCAGTTTTATTGACTTTCCTGAGCAGTTCTTC.

The V call is TRBV5-1, the J call TRBJ1-2; 9 nucleotides match TRBD1. This CDR3 comprises 16 residues. Germline V gives CDR1 SGHRS, CDR2 YFSETQ. The J segment lost 4 bases and the V segment lost 3 bases, leaving 10 bases of the junction unmatched. Here the CDR3 reads CASSSEPRDRVYGYTF. DNA of the CDR3: TGCGCCAGCAGCTCGGAACCCCGGGACAGGGTCTATGGCTACACCTTC.

This sequence joins TRBV20-1 and TRBJ1-2; D is unclear. V was clipped by 0 bases and J by 8 bases, with 10 bases between them. This CDR3 is built from 12 residues. Germline CDR1 DFQATT, CDR2 SNEGSKA (reference sequence). CDR3 protein: CSARDLVQGYTF. The CDR3 DNA is TGCAGTGCTAGAGATTTAGTCCAAGGCTACACCTTC.

Many counts were recorded for this clonotype. The chain links TRBV5-1 to TRBJ1-1; D call uncertain. Between the trimmed V and J ends, which lost 7 bases and 0 bases, there was a span of 13 bases. The CDR3 totals 14 residues. Germline V lookup: CDR1 SGHRS, CDR2 YFSETQ. In nucleotides, the CDR3 is TGCGCCAGCTCTACGAACTCCATGAACACTGAAGCTTTCTTT. Translation: CASSTNSMNTEAFF.

This clonotype was detected many times. V gene TRBV4-1 combines with J gene TRBJ1-2; TRBD1 agrees at 10 bases. Germline CDR1 is MGHRA and CDR2 is YSYEKL. After removal of 0 bases from V and 8 bases from J, the junction contained 6 bases not matched to a gene. CDR3 length equals 15 residues. CDR3 DNA: TGCGCCAGCAGCCAAGAACAGGGACAGGGGCGAGGCTACACCTTC. Encoded protein: CASSQEQGQGRGYTF.

The gene calls are TRBV7-6 and TRBJ2-1, with 11 positions matching TRBD2. J lost 7 bases, V lost 5 bases, and 10 bases had no gene match. The length of the CDR3 is 16 residues. CDR1 is SGHVS, CDR2 FNYEAQ, per germline. The CDR3 region is CASSPNLAGGRNEQFF. The CDR3 DNA follows: TGTGCCAGCAGCCCTAACCTAGCGGGGGGTAGAAATGAGCAGTTCTTC.

The sample holds a few counts of this clonotype. The chain employs TRBV4-3 and TRBJ2-7; no clear D. Between the trimmed V and J ends, which lost 0 bases and 0 bases, there was a span of 12 bases. This CDR3 comprises 16 residues. Germline CDR1 and CDR2: LGHNA and YSLEER. The CDR3 spells CASSQDLGSVSYEQYF. CDR3 DNA: TGCGCCAGCAGCCAAGATCTGGGCTCCGTCTCCTACGAGCAGTACTTC.

This clonotype was seen a handful of times. The chain is built from TRBV7-9 and TRBJ2-2, with unresolved D. CDR3 length: 14 residues. Trimming removed 5 bases from V and 3 bases from J, with 10 bases in between. Germline values: CDR1 SEHNR, CDR2 FQNEAQ (reference sequence). CDR3 in amino acids: CASSPLDYTGELFF. CDR3 in DNA: TGTGCCAGCAGCCCCCTCGACTACACCGGGGAGCTGTTTTTT.

This clonotype was counted a few times. The chain combines TRBV7-9 with TRBJ1-6, with a possible D match to TRBD1 (5 bases). This CDR3 comprises 17 residues. Trimming pared 0 bases from V and 0 bases from J, leaving 9 bases between. The germline CDR1 and CDR2 sequences are SEHNR and FQNEAQ (reference sequence). DNA of the CDR3: TGTGCCAGCAGCTTAGCGGCAGGGAGCTCCTATAATTCACCCCTCCACTTT. This codes for CASSLAAGSSYNSPLHF.

The chain links TRBV7-2 to TRBJ2-7, with D perhaps matching TRBD1 (5 bases). Germline-derived CDR1 and CDR2 are SGHTA and FQGNSA. CDR3 size: 12 residues. Trimming shortened V by 10 bases and J by 0 bases, and 10 bases separated the two germline ends. The CDR3 region is CAIDRNSYEQYF. CDR3 bases: TGTGCCATCGACAGAAACTCCTACGAGCAGTACTTC.

This clonotype was seen a few times. The chain links TRBV12-3 or TRBV12-4 to TRBJ2-7; 11 bases map to TRBD2. The CDR3 extends over 17 amino acids. V dropped 3 bases and J dropped 0; count of bases not matched to a gene: 7. As DNA, the CDR3 is TGTGCCAGCAGTTTTACTAGCGGGGGATCCGGCTCCTACGAGCAGTACTTC. Protein product: CASSFTSGGSGSYEQYF.

This clonotype was detected a few times. This sequence joins TRBV6-2 or TRBV6-3 and TRBJ1-5; 9 nucleotides agree with TRBD1. Germline CDR1 reads MNHEY; CDR2 reads SVGEGT. The junction had 1 base not matched to a gene; V was cut back by 2 bases and J by 2 bases. The CDR3 consists of 15 residues. CDR3 sequence reads: CASSYRTGGNQPQHF. The CDR3 region has the DNA TGTGCCAGCAGTTACAGGACAGGGGGCAATCAGCCCCAGCATTTT.

The genes are TRBV7-9 and TRBJ2-2; D is ambiguous. Trimming removed 1 base from V and 7 bases from J, with 13 bases in between. Germline V gene lookup returns CDR1 SEHNR and CDR2 FQNEAQ (reference sequence). The CDR3 runs to 15 residues. The CDR3 DNA sequence: TGTGCCAGCAGCTTAGATCAACTGCATAACGGGGAGCTGTTTTTT. Protein: CASSLDQLHNGELFF.

This clonotype was seen only a few times. The rearrangement uses TRBV4-3 and TRBJ2-2; D not certain. The V gene lost 4 bases and the J gene lost 1 base, with 10 bases spanning the gap. CDR1 and CDR2 (germline): LGHNA, YSLEER. The CDR3 has 15 amino acids. CDR3 nucleotides: TGCGCCAGCAGCCGTGACTTCCTGAACACCGGGGAGCTGTTTTTT. Translated, it gives CASSRDFLNTGELFF.

This clonotype was picked up a small number of times. This chain uses TRBV30 with TRBJ2-1; possibly TRBD2 for D (6 bases). The CDR3 loop spans 13 amino acids. CDR1 GTSNPN and CDR2 SVGIG come from the germline V gene (reference sequence). Trimming removed 4 bases from V and 7 bases from J, with 14 bases in between. CDR3 sequence (DNA): TGTGCCTGGAACGCCGTTGCGGGGAATGAGCAGTTCTTC. It yields the protein CAWNAVAGNEQFF.

This clonotype was detected a few times. The V call is TRBV6-2 or TRBV6-3, the J call TRBJ1-1; a possible D gene is TRBD1 (5 bases). Per germline, CDR1 MNHEY and CDR2 SVGEGT. The CDR3 has 15 residues. V lost 6 bases and J lost 5, with 19 bases in between. The chain's CDR3 is CASRQTQGAGTEAFF. CDR3 sequence (DNA): TGTGCCAGCAGACAGACGCAGGGTGCTGGGACTGAAGCTTTCTTT.

This clonotype was found a few times. Written as DNA, the CDR3 is TGCGCCAGCAGCGGGGGGACAGGAGGGGGTGAGCAGTTCTTC. Translated: CASSGGTGGGEQFF. V and J are TRBV4-3 and TRBJ2-1; 8 nucleotides align to TRBD1. CDR1 is LGHNA and CDR2 is YSLEER in the germline V gene. V lost 5 bases and J lost 9; bases outside the gene matches: 9. CDR3 length equals 14 residues.